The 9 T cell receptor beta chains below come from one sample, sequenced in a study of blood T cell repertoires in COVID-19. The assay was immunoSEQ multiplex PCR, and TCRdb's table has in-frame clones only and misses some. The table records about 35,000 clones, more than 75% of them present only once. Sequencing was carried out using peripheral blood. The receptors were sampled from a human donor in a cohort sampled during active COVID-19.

CDR3 amino acids: CASRYGTDTQYF. The CDR3 nucleotides are TGTGCCAGCAGGTATGGCACAGATACGCAGTATTTT. The gene calls are TRBV3-1 (or the pseudogene TRBV3-2) and TRBJ2-3; the D is unclear. Looked up from germline, CDR1 is LGHDT and CDR2 is YNNKEL (reference sequence). V gave up 6 bases and J gave up 1 base, with 5 bases separating them. This CDR3 is 12 amino acids long.

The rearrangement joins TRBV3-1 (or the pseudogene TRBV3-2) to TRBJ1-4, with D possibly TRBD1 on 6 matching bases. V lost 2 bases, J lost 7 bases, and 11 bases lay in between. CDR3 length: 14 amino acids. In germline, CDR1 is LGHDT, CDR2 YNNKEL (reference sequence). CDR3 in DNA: TGTGCCAGCAGCCAACATCCACAGGGTGAAAAACTGTTTTTT. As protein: CASSQHPQGEKLFF.

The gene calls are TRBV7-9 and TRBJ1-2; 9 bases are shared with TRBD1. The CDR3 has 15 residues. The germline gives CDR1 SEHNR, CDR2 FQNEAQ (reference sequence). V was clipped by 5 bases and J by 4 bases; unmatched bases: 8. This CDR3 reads CASSPQTGGGYGYTF. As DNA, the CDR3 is TGTGCCAGCAGCCCTCAGACAGGGGGTGGCTATGGCTACACCTTC.

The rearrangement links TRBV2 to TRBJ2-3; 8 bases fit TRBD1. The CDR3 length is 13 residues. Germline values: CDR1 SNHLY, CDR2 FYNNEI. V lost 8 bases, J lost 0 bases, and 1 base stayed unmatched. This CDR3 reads CASWDRSTDTQYF. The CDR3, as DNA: TGTGCCAGCTGGGACAGGAGCACAGATACGCAGTATTTT.

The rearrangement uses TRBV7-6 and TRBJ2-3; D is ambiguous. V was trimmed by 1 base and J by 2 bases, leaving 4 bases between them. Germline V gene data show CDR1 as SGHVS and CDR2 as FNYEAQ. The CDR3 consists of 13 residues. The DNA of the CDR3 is TGTGCCAGCAGCTTAGTTAACACAGATACGCAGTATTTT. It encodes CASSLVNTDTQYF. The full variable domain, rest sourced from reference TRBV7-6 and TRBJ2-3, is GAGVSQSPRYKVTKRGQDVALRCDPISGHVSLYWYRQALGQGPEFLTYFNYEAQQDKSGLPNDRFSAERPEGSISTLTIQRTEQRDSAMYRCASSLVNTDTQYFGPGTRLTVL.

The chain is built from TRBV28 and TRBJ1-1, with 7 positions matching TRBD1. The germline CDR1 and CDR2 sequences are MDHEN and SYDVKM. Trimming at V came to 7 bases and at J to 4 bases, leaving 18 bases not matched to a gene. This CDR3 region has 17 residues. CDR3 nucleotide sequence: TGTGCCAGCACCAAGGACCCAGGAGGGGGCCGGGGCACTGAAGCTTTCTTT. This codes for CASTKDPGGGRGTEAFF.

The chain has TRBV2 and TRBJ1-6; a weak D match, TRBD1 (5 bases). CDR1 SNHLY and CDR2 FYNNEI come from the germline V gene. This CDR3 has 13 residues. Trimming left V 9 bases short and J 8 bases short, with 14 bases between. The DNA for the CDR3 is TGTGCCAGTGCAGGGAGGTTGGATTCACCCCTCCACTTT. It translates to CASAGRLDSPLHF.

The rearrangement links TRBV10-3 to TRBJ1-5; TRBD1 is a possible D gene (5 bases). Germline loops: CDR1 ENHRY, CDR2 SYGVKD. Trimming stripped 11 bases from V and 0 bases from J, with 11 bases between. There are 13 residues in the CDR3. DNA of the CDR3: TGTGCCGCCGCCAGGGATAGCAATCAGCCCCAGCATTTT. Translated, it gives CAAARDSNQPQHF.

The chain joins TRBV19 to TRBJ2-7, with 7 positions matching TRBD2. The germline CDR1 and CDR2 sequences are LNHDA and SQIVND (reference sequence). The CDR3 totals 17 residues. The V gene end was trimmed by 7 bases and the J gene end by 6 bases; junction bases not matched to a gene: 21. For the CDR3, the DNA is TGTGCCAGTACCCCGCCGGGCGGGGGAAGGAGGCTCGGCGAGCAGTACTTC. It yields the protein CASTPPGGGRRLGEQYF.